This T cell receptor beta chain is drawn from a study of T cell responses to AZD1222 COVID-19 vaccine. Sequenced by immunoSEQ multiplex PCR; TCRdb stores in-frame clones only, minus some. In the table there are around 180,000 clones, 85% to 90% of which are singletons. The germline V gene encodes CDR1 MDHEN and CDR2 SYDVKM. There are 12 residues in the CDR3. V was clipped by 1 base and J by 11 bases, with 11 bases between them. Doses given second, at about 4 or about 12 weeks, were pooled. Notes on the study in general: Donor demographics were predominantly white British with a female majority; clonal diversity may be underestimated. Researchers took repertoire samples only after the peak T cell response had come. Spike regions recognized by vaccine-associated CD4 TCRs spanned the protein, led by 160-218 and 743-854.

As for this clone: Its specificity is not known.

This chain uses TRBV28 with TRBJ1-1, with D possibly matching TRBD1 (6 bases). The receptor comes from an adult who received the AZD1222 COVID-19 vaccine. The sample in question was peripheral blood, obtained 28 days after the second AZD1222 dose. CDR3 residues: CASSLSTGYAFF. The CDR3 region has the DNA TGTGCCAGCAGTTTATCGACAGGCTATGCTTTCTTT.